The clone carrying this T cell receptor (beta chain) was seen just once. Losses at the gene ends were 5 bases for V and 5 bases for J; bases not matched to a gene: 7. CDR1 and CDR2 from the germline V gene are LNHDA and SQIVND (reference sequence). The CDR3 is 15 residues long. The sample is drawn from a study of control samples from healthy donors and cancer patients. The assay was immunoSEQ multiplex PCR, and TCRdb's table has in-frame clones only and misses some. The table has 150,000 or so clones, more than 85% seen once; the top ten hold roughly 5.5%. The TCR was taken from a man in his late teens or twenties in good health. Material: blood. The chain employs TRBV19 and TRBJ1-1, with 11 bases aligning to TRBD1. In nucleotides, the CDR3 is TGTGCCAGTAGTTTAGGGACAGGGGGAACTACTGAAGCTTTCTTT. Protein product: CASSLGTGGTTEAFF.